Below are 32 T cell receptor beta chains sequenced from a single sample in a study of control samples from healthy donors and cancer patients. Profiled with immunoSEQ multiplex PCR; TCRdb holds only in-frame clones, not every one. Of about 130,000 clones in the sample, about 94% were seen once. The sample comprised blood. These TCRs come from a man in his thirties or forties in good health.

The chain is built from TRBV18 and TRBJ1-3, with no clear D. The CDR3 consists of 13 residues. CDR1 and CDR2 from the germline V gene are KGHSH and LQKENI. Trimming shortened V by 11 bases and J by 7 bases, and 18 bases separated the two germline ends. In nucleotides, the CDR3 is TGTGCCGGTTCCTCGGGCATGTCGAACACCATATATTTT. Amino acid sequence: CAGSSGMSNTIYF.

The chain recombines TRBV29-1 with TRBJ1-2; D is uncertain. CDR1 SQVTM and CDR2 ANQGSEA come from the germline V gene. CDR3 length: 13 amino acids. V gave up 3 bases and J gave up 7 bases, with 15 bases separating them. CDR3 bases: TGCAGCGTTGACGACGGGGTAATTGGTGGCTACACCTTC. This sequence encodes CSVDDGVIGGYTF. The complete variable domain, with remaining parts taken from reference TRBV29-1 and TRBJ1-2, reads SAVISQKPSRDICQRGTSLTIQCQVDSQVTMMFWYRQQPGQSLTLIATANQGSEATYESGFVIDKFPISRPNLTFSTLTVSNMSPEDSSIYLCSVDDGVIGGYTFGSGTRLTVV.

This chain uses TRBV19 with TRBJ2-1; D not certain. This CDR3 spans 15 amino acids. CDR1 is LNHDA, CDR2 SQIVND, per germline (reference sequence). Trimming removed 1 base from V and 5 bases from J, with 12 bases in between. The CDR3 reads CASSIARNRHNEQFF. As DNA, the CDR3 is TGTGCCAGTAGTATAGCCCGTAACCGTCACAATGAGCAGTTCTTC.

This chain joins TRBV2 and TRBJ2-2; D gene uncertain. Germline loops: CDR1 SNHLY, CDR2 FYNNEI. Trimming cost V 4 bases and J 6 bases, with 3 bases left between them. This CDR3 is 11 amino acids long. The CDR3 DNA sequence: TGTGCCAGCAGTGTCGCCGGGGAGCTGTTTTTT. Amino acid sequence: CASSVAGELFF.

V is TRBV5-4 and J is TRBJ2-7, with 10 bases matching TRBD1. The germline V gene has CDR1 SGHNT and CDR2 YYREEE (reference sequence). This CDR3 has 14 residues. Trimming took 3 bases from V and 2 from J; bases not matched to a gene: 2. The CDR3, as DNA: TGTGCCAGCAGCTCCGGGACAGGGGCCTACGAGCAGTACTTC. This sequence encodes CASSSGTGAYEQYF.

The V and J genes are TRBV7-9 and TRBJ2-3; the D is unclear. V was clipped by 3 bases and J by 2 bases, with 9 bases between them. Germline CDR1 and CDR2: SEHNR and FQNEAQ (reference sequence). The CDR3 contains 14 residues. Here the CDR3 DNA reads TGTGCCAGCAGCTTCTCCTCAAACACAGATACGCAGTATTTT. Amino acid sequence: CASSFSSNTDTQYF.

The chain combines TRBV19 with TRBJ1-5; no firm D call. The V gene lost 6 bases and the J gene lost 0 bases, with 15 bases spanning the gap. This CDR3 is built from 16 residues. Germline CDR1 is LNHDA and CDR2 is SQIVND (reference sequence). Written as DNA, the CDR3 is TGTGCCAGTAGATTATACGTGGGGTATAGCAATCAGCCCCAGCATTTT. Translated: CASRLYVGYSNQPQHF. Based on the CDR3 plus reference TRBV19 and TRBJ1-5, the full variable domain is DGGITQSPKYLFRKEGQNVTLSCEQNLNHDAMYWYRQDPGQGLRLIYYSQIVNDFQKGDIAEGYSVSREKKESFPLTVTSAQKNPTAFYLCASRLYVGYSNQPQHFGDGTRLSIL.

The V call is TRBV7-9, the J call TRBJ2-2; D is perhaps TRBD1 (6 bases). Trimming took off 4 bases at V and 5 bases at J, with 17 bases between the two ends. This CDR3 is built from 16 residues. Looked up from germline, CDR1 is SEHNR and CDR2 is FQNEAQ (reference sequence). The CDR3 DNA reads TGTGCCAGCAGCTCTAGACAGGACGTCGGTACCGGGGAGCTGTTTTTT. It codes for CASSSRQDVGTGELFF.

The rearrangement uses TRBV6-5 and TRBJ1-1, with 9 bases that match TRBD1. In germline, CDR1 is MNHEY, CDR2 SVGAGI. The CDR3 consists of 14 residues. Losses at the gene ends were 5 bases for V and 1 base for J; bases not matched to a gene: 2. The CDR3 coding sequence is TGTGCCAGCAGTAACAGGGGGCAGAACACTGAAGCTTTCTTT. Encoded protein: CASSNRGQNTEAFF.

The chain joins TRBV19 to TRBJ1-6; 8 bases fit TRBD1. The CDR3 has 18 residues. Germline lookup yields CDR1 LNHDA and CDR2 SQIVND (reference sequence). Trimming at V came to 1 base and at J to 7 bases, leaving 12 bases not matched to a gene. The CDR3 spells CASSIGVGQGGMNSPLHF. In nucleotides, the CDR3 is TGTGCCAGTAGTATAGGGGTCGGACAGGGAGGGATGAATTCACCCCTCCACTTT.

V and J are TRBV3-1 (or the pseudogene TRBV3-2) and TRBJ2-4, with D tentatively TRBD1 or TRBD2 (6 bases each). The CDR3 is 14 amino acids. The germline V gene has CDR1 LGHDT and CDR2 YNNKEL (reference sequence). Trimming removed 0 bases from V and 7 bases from J, with 10 bases in between. CDR3 amino acids: CASSQDTGANIQYF. DNA of the CDR3: TGTGCCAGCAGCCAAGATACGGGGGCTAACATTCAGTACTTC.

CDR3 region: CASSLLGPSAETQYF. The CDR3, as DNA: TGTGCCAGCAGCCTTCTGGGGCCTTCGGCCGAGACCCAGTACTTC. The chain recombines TRBV11-2 with TRBJ2-5; maybe TRBD1 (5 bases). This CDR3 is 15 amino acids long. The germline CDR1 and CDR2 sequences are SGHAT and FQNNGV. V was clipped by 5 bases and J by 5 bases, with 18 bases between them.

The genes are TRBV7-2 and TRBJ1-2; 8 bases are shared with TRBD1. The germline CDR1 and CDR2 sequences are SGHTA and FQGNSA. V lost 8 bases and J lost 5; bases outside the gene matches: 10. The CDR3 consists of 14 residues. DNA for the CDR3: TGTGCCAGCGGGCCGGGACAGGAGTTATATGGCTACACCTTC. Protein product: CASGPGQELYGYTF.

This clone was counted a single time. The J gene is TRBJ1-1, the V gene TRBV11-2, with a weak D call TRBD1 (5 bases). Germline CDR1 is SGHAT and CDR2 is FQNNGV. V shed 4 bases and J shed 0 bases, with 6 bases lying between them. CDR3 length: 13 residues. CDR3: CASSWDLNTEAFF. DNA for the CDR3: TGTGCCAGCAGCTGGGACCTGAACACTGAAGCTTTCTTT.

Details on this clone: Other DNA variants within this sample encode the same CDR3. This chain uses TRBV7-9 with TRBJ1-5; maybe TRBD1 (5 bases). Trimming left V 5 bases short and J 2 bases short, with 10 bases between. The CDR3 sequence is 14 residues long. Germline CDR1 and CDR2: SEHNR and FQNEAQ (reference sequence). CDR3 amino acids: CASSPGGGNQPQHF. DNA of the CDR3: TGTGCCAGCAGCCCCGGGGGGGGCAATCAGCCCCAGCATTTT.

The J gene is TRBJ1-4, the V gene TRBV9; D gene uncertain. V dropped 0 bases and J dropped 7 bases, with 4 bases sitting between them. Germline V gene sequence: CDR1 SGDLS, CDR2 YYNGEE. The CDR3 length is 12 residues. CDR3 sequence (DNA): TGTGCCAGCAGCGTAGAGGGTGAAAAACTGTTTTTT. The encoded protein is CASSVEGEKLFF. The whole variable domain, remainder taken from reference TRBV9 and TRBJ1-4, is DSGVTQTPKHLITATGQRVTLRCSPRSGDLSVYWYQQSLDQGLQFLIQYYNGEERAKGNILERFSAQQFPDLHSELNLSSLELGDSALYFCASSVEGEKLFFGSGTQLSVL.

The chain joins TRBV6-5 to TRBJ1-5; possibly TRBD1 for D (5 bases). The V and J ends lost 6 bases and 2 bases respectively, with 11 bases between them. Germline V CDR1 and CDR2: MNHEY, SVGAGI. The CDR3 is made up of 14 amino acids. Here the CDR3 DNA reads TGTGCCAGCAGGACTATAGGGGGCAATCAGCCCCAGCATTTT. Protein: CASRTIGGNQPQHF.

V usage is TRBV3-1 (or the pseudogene TRBV3-2) and J usage is TRBJ1-2; D remains ambiguous. Trimming stripped 3 bases from V and 4 bases from J, with 15 bases between. This CDR3 is 15 amino acids long. CDR1 and CDR2 from the germline V gene are LGHDT and YNNKEL (reference sequence). This CDR3 is CASSQIRAGLYGYTF. The CDR3 coding sequence is TGTGCCAGCAGCCAGATCCGGGCAGGCCTCTATGGCTACACCTTC.

The CDR3 nucleotides read TGTGCTAGTGGTTTAGAGGGTCTGCCCCAGCATTTT. Protein product: CASGLEGLPQHF. The chain combines TRBV12-5 with TRBJ1-5, with D uncertain. Per the germline V gene, CDR1 is LGHNT and CDR2 is FRNRAP. V lost 3 bases to trimming and J lost 9 bases, with 9 bases between them. CDR3 length: 12 residues.

This sequence joins TRBV11-2 and TRBJ1-6; 12 nucleotides match TRBD1. In germline, CDR1 is SGHAT, CDR2 FQNNGV. The V segment lost 1 base and the J segment 10 bases; nucleotides outside the gene matches: 5. The CDR3 extends over 16 amino acids. The CDR3 spells CASSLGTGTGGSPLHF. The CDR3 bases are TGTGCCAGCAGCTTAGGGACCGGGACAGGGGGCTCACCCCTCCACTTT.

The J gene is TRBJ2-5, the V gene TRBV29-1, with D perhaps TRBD1 or TRBD2 (5 bases each). Trimming removed 3 bases at V and 6 bases at J, with 20 bases between. Germline V lookup: CDR1 SQVTM, CDR2 ANQGSEA. The CDR3 spans 15 residues. This chain's CDR3 is CSVDGDGALAKTQYF. The CDR3 nucleotides read TGCAGCGTTGATGGGGACGGCGCTTTGGCCAAGACCCAGTACTTC.

This chain joins TRBV7-2 and TRBJ2-3; 7 bases line up with TRBD2. V gave up 3 bases and J gave up 3 bases; unmatched junction bases: 3. In germline, CDR1 is SGHTA, CDR2 FQGNSA. The CDR3 is 14 amino acids. The DNA for the CDR3 is TGTGCCAGCAGCTTTTACGGGGGGACAGATACGCAGTATTTT. The encoded protein is CASSFYGGTDTQYF. The full variable domain, rest sourced from reference TRBV7-2 and TRBJ2-3, is GAGVSQSPSNKVTEKGKDVELRCDPISGHTALYWYRQSLGQGLEFLIYFQGNSAPDKSGLPSDRFSAERTGGSVSTLTIQRTQQEDSAVYLCASSFYGGTDTQYFGPGTRLTVL.

In this sample, this clone turned up a few times. This rearrangement joins TRBV5-5 to TRBJ2-7; 7 nucleotides align to TRBD1. Per the germline V gene, CDR1 is SGHKS and CDR2 is YYEKEE (reference sequence). After removal of 4 bases from V and 3 bases from J, the junction contained 7 bases not matched to a gene. CDR3 length: 14 amino acids. Here the CDR3 reads CASSHPDRSYEQYF. The CDR3 nucleotides read TGTGCCAGCAGCCACCCGGACAGGAGCTACGAGCAGTACTTC. Looking up the rest from reference TRBV5-5 and TRBJ2-7 gives the full variable domain: DAGVTQSPTHLIKTRGQQVTLRCSPISGHKSVSWYQQVLGQGPQFIFQYYEKEERGRGNFPDRFSARQFPNYSSELNVNALLLGDSALYLCASSHPDRSYEQYFGPGTRLTVT.

The J gene is TRBJ1-2, the V gene TRBV4-1, with 7 bases fitting TRBD1. Per germline, CDR1 MGHRA and CDR2 YSYEKL. CDR3 length: 14 residues. The V segment lost 3 bases and the J segment 4 bases; nucleotides outside the gene matches: 5. As DNA, the CDR3 is TGCGCCAGCAGCCAGAGGACAGGAGGCTATGGCTACACCTTC. This sequence encodes CASSQRTGGYGYTF.

The chain carries TRBV7-9 and TRBJ1-1, with 7 bases fitting TRBD1. From germline, CDR1 is SEHNR and CDR2 FQNEAQ (reference sequence). The CDR3 totals 15 residues. With V trimmed by 0 bases and J by 0 bases, 1 base remained unmatched. The CDR3 DNA is TGTGCCAGCAGCTTAGCGGGACAGATGAACACTGAAGCTTTCTTT. This gives the protein CASSLAGQMNTEAFF.

The chain employs TRBV9 and TRBJ1-6, with a weak D call TRBD1 (6 bases). Between the trimmed V and J ends, which lost 4 bases and 14 bases, there was a span of 19 bases. The CDR3 runs 14 residues. Germline lookup yields CDR1 SGDLS and CDR2 YYNGEE. DNA for the CDR3: TGTGCCAGCAGCCCCGGGGACACTTTTATTTCCCTCCACTTT. Its translation is CASSPGDTFISLHF. The whole variable domain, filled in from reference TRBV9 and TRBJ1-6, reads DSGVTQTPKHLITATGQRVTLRCSPRSGDLSVYWYQQSLDQGLQFLIQYYNGEERAKGNILERFSAQQFPDLHSELNLSSLELGDSALYFCASSPGDTFISLHFGNGTRLTVT.

This chain joins TRBV4-1 and TRBJ2-1; no clear D. V shed 0 bases and J shed 8 bases, with 5 bases lying between them. Germline V gives CDR1 MGHRA, CDR2 YSYEKL. This CDR3 region has 12 residues. The CDR3 sequence is CASSQEGDEQFF. CDR3 DNA sequence: TGCGCCAGCAGCCAAGAAGGAGATGAGCAGTTCTTC.

The chain links TRBV5-1 to TRBJ1-2; D perhaps matches TRBD1 (6 bases). In germline, CDR1 is SGHRS, CDR2 YFSETQ. This CDR3 contains 14 residues. V lost 1 base and J 3 bases, leaving 10 bases between the germline ends. Here the CDR3 reads CASSLTAGDYGYTF. DNA for the CDR3: TGCGCCAGCAGCTTGACCGCAGGGGACTATGGCTACACCTTC.

V is TRBV4-3 and J is TRBJ2-3; TRBD2 agrees at 13 bases. V shed 2 bases and J 4 bases; nucleotides not matched to a gene: 3. The germline CDR1 and CDR2 sequences are LGHNA and YSLEER. The CDR3 has 16 residues. CDR3 DNA sequence: TGCGCCAGCAGCCAATCACTAGCGGGGGGGTCAGATACGCAGTATTTT. It translates to CASSQSLAGGSDTQYF.

The rearrangement joins TRBV24-1 to TRBJ2-1, with D perhaps TRBD2 (6 bases). Trimming took off 3 bases at V and 6 bases at J, with 17 bases between the two ends. The length of the CDR3 is 16 residues. Germline V gene sequence: CDR1 KGHDR, CDR2 SFDVKD. The CDR3 nucleotides read TGTGCCACCAGTGATAGCCGCCTAGCGTCGGTCAATGAGCAGTTCTTC. It codes for CATSDSRLASVNEQFF.

The chain joins TRBV7-2 to TRBJ1-5, with TRBD1 as a possible D gene (5 bases). With 5 bases removed from V and 9 bases from J, the gap between germline ends came to 17 bases. CDR3 size: 14 residues. Germline CDR1 SGHTA, CDR2 FQGNSA. CDR3 nucleotides: TGTGCCAGCAGCGGACGACAGTCGGGCGGGCCCCAGCATTTT. This gives the protein CASSGRQSGGPQHF.

The rearrangement joins TRBV20-1 to TRBJ2-2; D is undetermined. V was pared by 2 bases and J by 8 bases, with 6 bases between. Germline V gene lookup returns CDR1 DFQATT and CDR2 SNEGSKA (reference sequence). The CDR3 extends over 11 amino acids. CDR3 sequence reads: CSARFIGELFF. The CDR3 region has the DNA TGCAGTGCTAGATTTATAGGGGAGCTGTTTTTT.